This TCR beta chain was captured in a study of shared clonotypes between healthy human individuals (TCRdb year 2020). About the full investigation: A couple of women and three men aged 18 to 49 years were included in the cohort. For each donor, three plates each were used for CD4 naive and CD4 memory, two plates were used for CD8 naive, and one plate was used for CD8 memory. The study deeply sequenced blood TCR repertoires of about 5 healthy adults to estimate repertoire size and the extent of clonotype sharing between individuals. Different laboratories and diverse techniques were used to prepare libraries and sequence TCR repertoires, to increase sequencing depth and limit assay-specific biases. Each donor's leukapheresis produced roughly between roughly 0.94 and 9.5 billion PBMCs.

The donors were healthy, HIV-negative adults with no recently reported acute infections or vaccinations. All donors were Caucasian adults living in Nashville, Tennessee, USA. CD4+ T cells were enriched by magnetic negative selection; naive cells were then positively selected on CD45RA, and the negative fraction formed the memory subset. Blood was obtained by leukapheresis, after which PBMCs were separated by Ficoll-Histopaque density gradient centrifugation and cryopreserved in liquid nitrogen vapor phase. Purity and quantity of every magnetically sorted T cell population were checked by analytical flow cytometry. Genomic DNA was isolated from every sorted fraction and measured by UV absorbance on a Nanodrop 2000c. Study-level results and caveats: The genetic and exposure-history diversity represented was limited by the small number of donors. Based on pairwise subsampling, the degree of clonotype sharing among donors was expected to be affected by sequencing depth. Around 5% of naive CD4, 3% to 3.5% of naive CD8, around 2.3% of memory CD4, and 0.35% to 0.5% of memory CD8 clonotypes were shared across several donors. Rarefaction of sorted-subset datasets indicated incomplete sequencing despite the large sequencing depth. Sampling was restricted to blood, and TCR repertoires in tissues likely differ from the TCR repertoires found in blood. Larger estimated clonotype richness was generally found for naive subsets than for memory subsets. Higher generation probabilities were observed for clonotypes shared by all four sorted-subset donors than for non-shared clonotypes.

On this clone: Its antigen is unknown. Base quality data are lacking; no much larger clone is found one base away.

Using the deep immunoSEQ assay, TCR CDR3 regions were amplified from genomic DNA by multiplex PCR. Extracted genomic DNA from each cell subset was distributed evenly across all wells of several immunoSEQ 96-well plates, and each plate was treated as a replicate. For sorted subsets, about 210 ng of genomic DNA, equivalent to 25,000 to 35,000 T cell genomes, went into each replicate PCR. Purified libraries were measured with a Qubit 3.0 fluorometer, size-checked on a Bioanalyzer 2100, and measured again with the KAPA Library Quantification kit. Every immunoSEQ 96-well plate was sequenced on a separate single-read 150-cycle Illumina NextSeq 550 flow cell. The study's processing was this. Because the immunoSEQ output included only junctional sequences and no quality scores, the filtering could not be the same as the filtering used for full-length reads. Sequences were annotated with PyIR, a Python wrapper for IgBLAST v1.9, and V/J genes and CDR3 were assigned using IMGT germline references. Reads were filtered out if the reads had weak V/J assignments (E-value above 1e-6), no CDR3, stop codons, out-of-frame junctions, or ambiguous translated residues. A V3J clonotype was defined by an identical inferred V gene, J gene, and CDR3 amino acid sequence. Percentage overlap between repertoires was calculated by dividing the number of shared unique clonotypes by the size of the smaller repertoire. RTK rarefaction, the Chao1 estimator, and Recon v2.1 estimates of unobserved clonotypes were used to assess repertoire richness. Generation probabilities for all TCRbeta clonotypes obtained by the gDNA method from four donors were computed using OLGA. TCRdb retrieved this table from immuneACCESS and kept in-frame rearrangements only. Not all clones are present; in checked studies, unresolved V genes account for under half, and no reason is known for the remainder. V, J and clone size reflect that table, while D and trimming were determined from the DNA. Present in this sample are approximately 2.1 million clones, 93% of which were seen just once. 0.39% of the sample goes to the ten largest clones.

This TCR was sampled from a young man in good health. Some clones in this sample may be carry-over from other donors' samples. Source material: naive CD4+ T cells from PBMCs. The cell subset or site label corresponds to: CD45RA+ positively selected.

The sequenced DNA is TGTGCCAGCAGCGAACGCCGGGACAGCGACTCTCTGGAGACCCAGTACTTC. It translates as CASSERRDSDSLETQYF. The rearranged segments are TRBV27 and TRBJ2-5; 7 of the junction bases match TRBD1. As encoded in the germline V gene (reference sequence), CDR1 is MNHEY while CDR2 is SMNVEV. CDR3 length: 17 amino acids, cysteine to phenylalanine. The kept DNA is CDR3 alone, 51 bases in frame from the first base. V is pruned by 6 bases and J by 5 bases, leaving 18 bases of the junction without a gene match.